The present T cell receptor beta chain was sequenced within a study of blood T cell repertoires in COVID-19. The CDR3 covers 13 residues. Between the trimmed V and J ends, which lost 2 bases and 1 base, there was a span of 5 bases. The table came from immunoSEQ multiplex PCR; TCRdb's copy has only in-frame clones and leaves some out. Among 60,000 to 65,000 clones, around 80% were seen once, and the ten largest hold approximately 14%. The V call is TRBV12-3 or TRBV12-4, the J call TRBJ2-5; D call uncertain. Input material: peripheral blood. The source of this sequence is a man aged 55 to 70 with COVID-19, enrolled during active disease. CDR3 nucleotide sequence: TGTGCCAGCAGTTTAACAGTCCAAGAGACCCAGTACTTC. It yields the protein CASSLTVQETQYF.